This TCR beta chain was profiled in a study of cytomegalovirus exposure and HLA in healthy donors. Study-wide results and caveats: Some V segments, TRBV6-2 and TRBV6-3 among them, were indistinguishable and were therefore excluded. Links to common viral pathogens appeared, in a later analysis, for several of the most significant clusters. TCR beta V- and J-gene trimming, according to a later analysis, was linked to a missense DCLRE1C variant. Later on, an analysis showed TCR association rates differing by HLA locus, with DRB1 the most and HLA-C the fewest.

The PCR contained 60 Vbeta and 13 Jbeta primers. Method: immunoSEQ multiplex PCR; TCRdb's copy keeps in-frame clones and lacks some. The sample has about 130,000 clones; approximately 8.9% are singletons. Comments on this clone: Its matching antigen is unknown.

The germline V gene encodes CDR1 SNHLY and CDR2 FYNNEI. The J segment lost 1 base and the V segment lost 1 base, leaving 2 bases of the junction unmatched. CDR3 length: 15 residues. This TCR was sampled from a woman in her 40s in good health and CMV-seropositive. The V call is TRBV2, the J call TRBJ2-3; 7 nucleotides agree with TRBD2. The sequenced sample consisted of PBMCs. CDR3 DNA: TGTGCCAGCAGTGAAGGTGCGGGAGGCACAGATACGCAGTATTTT. Residues: CASSEGAGGTDTQYF.